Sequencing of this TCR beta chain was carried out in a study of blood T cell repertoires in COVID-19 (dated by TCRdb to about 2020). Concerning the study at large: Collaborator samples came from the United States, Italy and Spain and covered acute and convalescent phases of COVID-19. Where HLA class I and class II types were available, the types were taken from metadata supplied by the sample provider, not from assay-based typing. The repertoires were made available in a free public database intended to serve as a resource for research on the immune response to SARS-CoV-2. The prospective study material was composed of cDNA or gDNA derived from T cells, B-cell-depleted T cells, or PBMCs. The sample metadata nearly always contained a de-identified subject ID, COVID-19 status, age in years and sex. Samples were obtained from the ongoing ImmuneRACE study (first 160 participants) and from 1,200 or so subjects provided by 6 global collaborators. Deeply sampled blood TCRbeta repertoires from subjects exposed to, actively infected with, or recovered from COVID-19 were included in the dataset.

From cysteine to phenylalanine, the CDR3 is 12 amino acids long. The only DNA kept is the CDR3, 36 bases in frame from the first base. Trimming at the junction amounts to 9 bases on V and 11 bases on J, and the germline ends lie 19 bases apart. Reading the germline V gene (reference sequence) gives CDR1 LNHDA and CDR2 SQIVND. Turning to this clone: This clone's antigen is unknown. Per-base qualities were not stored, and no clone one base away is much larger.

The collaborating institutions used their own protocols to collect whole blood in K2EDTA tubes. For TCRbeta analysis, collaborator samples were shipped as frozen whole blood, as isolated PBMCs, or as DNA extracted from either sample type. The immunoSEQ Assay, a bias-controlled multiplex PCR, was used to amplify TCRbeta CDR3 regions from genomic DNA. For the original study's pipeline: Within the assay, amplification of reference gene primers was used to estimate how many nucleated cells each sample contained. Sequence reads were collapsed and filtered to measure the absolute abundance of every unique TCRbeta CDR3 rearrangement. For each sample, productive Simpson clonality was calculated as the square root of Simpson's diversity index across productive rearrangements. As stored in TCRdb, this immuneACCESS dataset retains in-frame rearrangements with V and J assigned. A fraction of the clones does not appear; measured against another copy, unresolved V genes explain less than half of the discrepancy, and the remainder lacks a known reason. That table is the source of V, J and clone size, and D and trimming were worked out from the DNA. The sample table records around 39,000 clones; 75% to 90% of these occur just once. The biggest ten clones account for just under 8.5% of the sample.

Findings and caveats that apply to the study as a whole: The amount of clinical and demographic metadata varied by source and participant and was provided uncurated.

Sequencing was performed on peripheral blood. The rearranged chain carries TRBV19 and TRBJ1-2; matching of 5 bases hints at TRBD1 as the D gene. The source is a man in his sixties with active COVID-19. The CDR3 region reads CASNIGAEPYTF. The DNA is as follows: TGTGCCAGCAATATAGGGGCAGAGCCGTACACCTTC.